This passage covers 26 T cell receptor beta chains from one sample sequenced in a study of cytomegalovirus exposure and HLA in healthy donors. The PCR employed 60 Vbeta primers together with 13 Jbeta primers. The data were produced by immunoSEQ multiplex PCR, yet TCRdb's version contains in-frame clones alone and is incomplete. The sample lists about 130,000 clones; 75% to 80% were seen once. The sequencing sample was made of PBMCs. These receptors all stem from a man in his thirties or forties in good health and CMV-seronegative.

This clone was seen a single time. The J gene is TRBJ2-2, the V gene TRBV19, with TRBD2 matching over 12 bases. This CDR3 is built from 17 residues. CDR1 and CDR2 (germline): LNHDA, SQIVND (reference sequence). The V segment lost 5 bases and the J segment 5 bases; nucleotides outside the gene matches: 9. The CDR3 reads CASSLLAGGPRTGELFF. The DNA for the CDR3 is TGTGCCAGTAGTCTCCTAGCGGGAGGGCCTCGGACCGGGGAGCTGTTTTTT. Looking up the rest from reference TRBV19 and TRBJ2-2 gives the full variable domain: DGGITQSPKYLFRKEGQNVTLSCEQNLNHDAMYWYRQDPGQGLRLIYYSQIVNDFQKGDIAEGYSVSREKKESFPLTVTSAQKNPTAFYLCASSLLAGGPRTGELFFGEGSRLTVL.

V and J are TRBV5-5 and TRBJ1-3, with 7 bases identical to TRBD1. This CDR3 comprises 14 residues. Germline trimming cut 6 bases from V and 14 bases from J; bases unmatched to any gene: 17. Per germline, CDR1 SGHKS and CDR2 YYEKEE (reference sequence). The CDR3 nucleotides are TGTGCCAGCAACCGGATCCCGGGACAGCAATACGTATATTTT. It codes for CASNRIPGQQYVYF.

CDR3 in amino acids: CASSLPGNEQFF. The CDR3 nucleotides read TGTGCCAGCAGCCTCCCCGGGAATGAGCAGTTCTTC. The chain recombines TRBV7-3 with TRBJ2-1; unclear D gene. In germline, CDR1 is SGHTA, CDR2 FQGTGA. Trimming pared 5 bases from V and 7 bases from J, leaving 9 bases between. The CDR3 loop spans 12 amino acids.

The chain has TRBV5-1 and TRBJ2-5; D gene ambiguous. Trimming pared 4 bases from V and 5 bases from J, leaving 9 bases between. The CDR3 is made up of 12 amino acids. The germline V gene encodes CDR1 SGHRS and CDR2 YFSETQ. CDR3 bases: TGCGCCAGCAGCCTCCCAAGCGAGACCCAGTACTTC. This translates into CASSLPSETQYF.

The sample holds one count of this clone. This sequence joins TRBV28 and TRBJ2-7, with D possibly matching TRBD1 (6 bases). The CDR3 totals 13 residues. Trimming took off 4 bases at V and 5 bases at J, with 12 bases between the two ends. CDR1 is MDHEN, CDR2 SYDVKM, per germline. This CDR3 reads CASSSGQRDEQYF. In DNA form, the CDR3 reads TGTGCCAGCAGTTCAGGACAGAGGGACGAGCAGTACTTC.

The sample holds a few counts of this clone. This CDR3 reads CSVEYSSYEQYF. The CDR3, as DNA: TGCAGCGTTGAGTACAGCTCCTACGAGCAGTACTTC. This sequence joins TRBV29-1 and TRBJ2-7, with D unclear. The CDR3 totals 12 residues. Trimming left V 3 bases short and J 0 bases short, with 6 bases between. Germline CDR1 SQVTM, CDR2 ANQGSEA.

The chain links TRBV7-9 to TRBJ2-2; no definite D call. The CDR3 has 15 residues. Germline-derived CDR1 and CDR2 are SEHNR and FQNEAQ (reference sequence). The V and J ends lost 5 bases and 7 bases respectively, with 17 bases between them. The DNA for the CDR3 is TGTGCCAGCAGCGGTGCCAGCGTGAATTTCGGGGAGCTGTTTTTT. The encoded protein is CASSGASVNFGELFF.

The rearrangement uses TRBV5-5 and TRBJ2-2; 11 nucleotides match TRBD2. This CDR3 comprises 18 residues. CDR1 and CDR2 (germline): SGHKS, YYEKEE (reference sequence). The ends lost 0 bases at V and 1 base at J; junction bases unmatched: 5. The CDR3 here is CASSLGLAGHMNTGELFF. CDR3 nucleotide sequence: TGTGCCAGCAGCTTGGGACTAGCGGGACATATGAACACCGGGGAGCTGTTTTTT.

This clone has just a few counts. V and J are TRBV6-5 and TRBJ1-2, with 11 positions matching TRBD1. The CDR3 loop spans 15 amino acids. Per the germline V gene, CDR1 is MNHEY and CDR2 is SVGAGI. V was clipped by 8 bases and J by 7 bases; unmatched bases: 12. The CDR3 protein is CASGPAGTGGGGYTF. The CDR3 DNA reads as TGTGCCAGCGGCCCGGCCGGGACAGGGGGAGGTGGCTACACCTTC.

As DNA, the CDR3 is TGTGCCAGCAGTTCTTACTATGGGCCCCAGCATTTT. It translates to CASSSYYGPQHF. V is TRBV7-2 and J is TRBJ1-5, with D unresolved. From germline, CDR1 is SGHTA and CDR2 FQGNSA. Trimming stripped 6 bases from V and 9 bases from J, with 12 bases between. CDR3 length: 12 residues.

This rearrangement joins TRBV5-1 to TRBJ1-4; TRBD1 is a possible D gene (6 bases). Trimming stripped 4 bases from V and 8 bases from J, with 18 bases between. The CDR3 spans 15 residues. Germline-derived CDR1 and CDR2 are SGHRS and YFSETQ. DNA of the CDR3: TGCGCCAGCAGCCCTGGGTCTCAGGGGAAGGAAAAACTGTTTTTT. Translation: CASSPGSQGKEKLFF.

The chain carries TRBV30 and TRBJ1-4; maybe TRBD1 (6 bases). This CDR3 region has 16 residues. CDR1 and CDR2 (germline): GTSNPN, SVGIG (reference sequence). V shed 2 bases and J shed 7 bases, with 20 bases lying between them. CDR3 sequence: CAWSRRWGQGPEKLFF. The CDR3 DNA reads TGTGCCTGGAGTCGTAGGTGGGGGCAGGGGCCTGAAAAACTGTTTTTT.

This chain links TRBV7-3 with TRBJ2-2; D might be TRBD1 (5 bases). V shed 0 bases and J shed 6 bases, with 8 bases lying between them. This CDR3 has 14 residues. Germline V gene data show CDR1 as SGHTA and CDR2 as FQGTGA. The CDR3 spells CASSLTREAGELFF. CDR3 sequence (DNA): TGTGCCAGCAGCTTAACCAGGGAAGCCGGGGAGCTGTTTTTT.

The chain has TRBV11-2 and TRBJ2-7; TRBD2 matches at 8 bases. The length of the CDR3 is 15 residues. The V gene end was trimmed by 5 bases and the J gene end by 2 bases; junction bases not matched to a gene: 8. Germline V lookup: CDR1 SGHAT, CDR2 FQNNGV. The CDR3 DNA sequence: TGTGCCAGCAGCGAGATGACTAGCGTAGCCTACGAGCAGTACTTC. Protein product: CASSEMTSVAYEQYF.

The chain has TRBV6-5 and TRBJ1-2; D possibly corresponds to TRBD1 (5 bases). The ends were cut back, 0 bases at V and 6 bases at J, with 14 bases in the middle. This CDR3 comprises 15 residues. CDR1 is MNHEY, CDR2 SVGAGI, per germline. The CDR3 spells CASSYSRQGRNGYTF. The CDR3 DNA follows: TGTGCCAGCAGTTACTCGAGGCAGGGAAGGAATGGCTACACCTTC.

V is TRBV5-1 and J is TRBJ2-1, with D uncertain. The V end lost 0 bases, the J end lost 14 bases, and 12 bases lay between the germline ends. This CDR3 region has 12 residues. Germline lookup yields CDR1 SGHRS and CDR2 YFSETQ. The DNA of the CDR3 is TGCGCCAGCAGCTTGGATCCCAGCGTCGAGTTCTTC. It translates to CASSLDPSVEFF.

This clone was picked up a small number of times. In DNA form, the CDR3 reads TGTGCCAGCAGTAGGACTAGCGGGAGCGCAGATACGCAGTATTTT. Translating it yields CASSRTSGSADTQYF. V and J are TRBV6-4 and TRBJ2-3, with 13 bases lining up with TRBD2. With V trimmed by 5 bases and J by 4 bases, 3 bases remained unmatched. CDR3 length equals 15 residues. Germline CDR1 and CDR2: MRHNA and SNTAGT.

This clone is a singleton in its sample. This chain connects TRBV7-3 to TRBJ1-2; TRBD1 matches at 7 bases. The CDR3 is made up of 14 amino acids. V was pared by 5 bases and J by 5 bases, with 8 bases of the junction left unmatched. Per germline, CDR1 SGHTA and CDR2 FQGTGA. The CDR3 DNA reads as TGTGCCAGCAGCCTCACGGGGACAGATTATGGCTACACCTTC. Translating it yields CASSLTGTDYGYTF.

This sequence joins TRBV11-3 and TRBJ1-1; D is possibly TRBD1 (6 bases). Looked up from germline, CDR1 is SGHNT and CDR2 is YENEEA. The CDR3 has 15 amino acids. With 1 base removed from V and 0 bases from J, the gap between germline ends came to 9 bases. The CDR3 DNA sequence: TGTGCCAGCAGCTTAGGGACAGCGTTGAACACTGAAGCTTTCTTT. This encodes CASSLGTALNTEAFF.

The rearrangement uses TRBV4-2 and TRBJ2-1; 9 nucleotides match TRBD1. Germline CDR1 reads LGHNA; CDR2 reads YNFKEQ. The trim removed 1 base at V and 8 bases at J, leaving 6 bases unmatched. CDR3 length: 15 amino acids. The CDR3 loop is CASSQGTGGWDEQFF. CDR3 DNA sequence: TGTGCCAGCAGCCAAGGAACAGGGGGCTGGGATGAGCAGTTCTTC.

This clone was detected once. The chain recombines TRBV28 with TRBJ1-2; no firm D call. The germline V gene has CDR1 MDHEN and CDR2 SYDVKM. V was pared by 6 bases and J by 2 bases, with 10 bases between. This CDR3 comprises 13 residues. CDR3 sequence: CASSGIINYGYTF. The DNA for the CDR3 is TGTGCCAGCAGCGGGATAATCAACTATGGCTACACCTTC.

In its sample, this clone was seen a few times. V gene TRBV7-2 combines with J gene TRBJ2-5, with TRBD2 matching over 8 bases. Losses at the gene ends were 4 bases for V and 4 bases for J; bases not matched to a gene: 2. Germline CDR1 and CDR2: SGHTA and FQGNSA. CDR3 length: 13 residues. CDR3 DNA: TGTGCCAGCAGCTACGGGACTAGAGAGACCCAGTACTTC. Its protein product is CASSYGTRETQYF.

This chain uses TRBV2 with TRBJ2-1, with 9 bases matching TRBD2. Per germline, CDR1 SNHLY and CDR2 FYNNEI. This CDR3 contains 18 residues. Unmatched junction bases numbered 14, after V lost 6 bases and J lost 2 bases. CDR3 amino acids: CASRTSGVRTSAYNEQFF. CDR3 coding DNA: TGTGCCAGCAGGACATCTGGAGTACGGACTAGCGCCTACAATGAGCAGTTCTTC.

This clone is a singleton in its sample. This chain uses TRBV4-1 with TRBJ2-5; TRBD2 agrees at 8 bases. The V segment lost 3 bases and the J segment 5 bases; nucleotides outside the gene matches: 2. Per germline, CDR1 MGHRA and CDR2 YSYEKL. The CDR3 contains 13 residues. The CDR3 DNA reads TGCGCCAGCAGCCACCGGGGGGGGGAGACCCAGTACTTC. Residues: CASSHRGGETQYF.

About this clone: A junction end diverges from the germline sequence, so it may reflect a read error. This chain connects TRBV7-7 to TRBJ2-1; 7 nucleotides match TRBD2. From germline, CDR1 is SSHAT and CDR2 FNYEAQ (reference sequence). CDR3 length equals 16 residues. CDR3 in DNA: TGTGCTAGCAGCCTCGACCAGGCTAGCGGAAACAATGAGCAGTTCTTC. Translated: CASSLDQASGNNEQFF.

The chain has TRBV11-1 and TRBJ2-2; 9 nucleotides match TRBD1. This CDR3 region has 16 residues. V dropped 0 bases and J dropped 4; count of bases not matched to a gene: 3. Looked up from germline, CDR1 is SGHAT and CDR2 is FQDESV (reference sequence). The DNA of the CDR3 is TGTGCCAGCAGCTTAGCCGGGACAGGGCGCACCGGGGAGCTGTTTTTT. It codes for CASSLAGTGRTGELFF.